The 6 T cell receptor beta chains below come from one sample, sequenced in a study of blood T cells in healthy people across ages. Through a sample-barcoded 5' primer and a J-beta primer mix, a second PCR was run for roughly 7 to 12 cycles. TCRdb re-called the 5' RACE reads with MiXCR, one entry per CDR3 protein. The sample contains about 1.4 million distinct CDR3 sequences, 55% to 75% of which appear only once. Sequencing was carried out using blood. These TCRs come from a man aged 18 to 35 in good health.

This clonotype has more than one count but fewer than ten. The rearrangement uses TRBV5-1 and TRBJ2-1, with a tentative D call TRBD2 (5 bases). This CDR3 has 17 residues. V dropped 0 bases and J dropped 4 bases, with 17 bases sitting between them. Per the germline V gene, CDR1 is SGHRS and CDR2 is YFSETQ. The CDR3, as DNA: TGCGCCAGCAGCTTGGATAGCCTCGGGGTGATTTACAATGAGCAGTTCTTC. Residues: CASSLDSLGVIYNEQFF.

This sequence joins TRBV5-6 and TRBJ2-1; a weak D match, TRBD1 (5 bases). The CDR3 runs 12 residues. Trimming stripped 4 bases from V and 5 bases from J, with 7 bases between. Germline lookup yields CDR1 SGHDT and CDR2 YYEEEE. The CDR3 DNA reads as TGTGCCAGCAGCGGACACAACAATGAGCAGTTCTTC. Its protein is CASSGHNNEQFF.

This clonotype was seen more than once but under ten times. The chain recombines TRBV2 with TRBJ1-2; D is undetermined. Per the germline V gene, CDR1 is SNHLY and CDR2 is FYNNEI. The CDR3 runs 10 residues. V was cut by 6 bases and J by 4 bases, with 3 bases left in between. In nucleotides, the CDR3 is TGTGCCAGCAGCGTCTATGGCTACACCTTC. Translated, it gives CASSVYGYTF. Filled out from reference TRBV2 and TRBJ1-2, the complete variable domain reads EPEVTQTPSHQVTQMGQEVILRCVPISNHLYFYWYRQILGQKVEFLVSFYNNEISEKSEIFDDQFSVERPDGSNFTLKIRSTKLEDSAMYFCASSVYGYTFGSGTRLTVV.

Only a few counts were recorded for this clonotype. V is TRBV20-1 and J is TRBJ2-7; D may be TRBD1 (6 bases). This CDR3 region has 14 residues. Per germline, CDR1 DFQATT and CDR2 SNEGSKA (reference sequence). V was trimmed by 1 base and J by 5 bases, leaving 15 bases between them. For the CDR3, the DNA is TGCAGTGCTAGAGCCGGACAGTGGGTCCACGAGCAGTACTTC. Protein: CSARAGQWVHEQYF.

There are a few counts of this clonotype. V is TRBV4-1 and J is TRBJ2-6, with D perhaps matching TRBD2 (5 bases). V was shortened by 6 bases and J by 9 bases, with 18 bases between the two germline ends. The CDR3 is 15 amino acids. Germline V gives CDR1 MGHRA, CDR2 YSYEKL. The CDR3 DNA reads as TGCGCCAGCAGAGCCCTAACTGTTCGGGGCAACGTCCTGACTTTC. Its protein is CASRALTVRGNVLTF.

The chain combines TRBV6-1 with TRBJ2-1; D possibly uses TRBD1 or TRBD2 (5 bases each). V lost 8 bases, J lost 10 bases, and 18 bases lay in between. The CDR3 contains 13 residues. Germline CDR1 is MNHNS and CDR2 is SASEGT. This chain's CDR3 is CASYRDGSYEQFF. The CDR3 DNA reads TGTGCCAGCTACCGGGACGGATCCTACGAGCAGTTCTTC.